These 8 T cell receptor beta chains were sequenced from one sample in a study of radiotherapy plus CTLA-4 blockade in lung cancer. Assay used: immunoSEQ multiplex PCR; TCRdb lists only in-frame clones, some missing. The sample yields roughly 85,000 clones, approximately 86% seen once. Here the sequenced sample was peripheral blood, taken from a patient treated with radiotherapy plus ipilimumab. The receptor source for this set is a human donor with non-small cell lung cancer that progressed on radiotherapy plus ipilimumab.

The chain employs TRBV4-3 and TRBJ2-1, with D possibly matching TRBD2 (5 bases). V lost 4 bases and J 9 bases, leaving 10 bases between the germline ends. Germline V gene sequence: CDR1 LGHNA, CDR2 YSLEER. CDR3 length: 12 amino acids. The CDR3 DNA sequence: TGCGCCAGCAGCCGGGAGCTTGGTGAGCAGTTCTTC. It yields the protein CASSRELGEQFF.

The chain has TRBV18 and TRBJ2-7, with 8 bases that match TRBD2. The trim removed 0 bases at V and 3 bases at J, leaving 4 bases unmatched. The CDR3 totals 15 residues. The germline V gene has CDR1 KGHSH and CDR2 LQKENI. Here the CDR3 DNA reads TGTGCCAGCTCACCACCGATAAGCGGGAGCTACGAGCAGTACTTC. Protein product: CASSPPISGSYEQYF.

This clone was recorded a few times. The genes are TRBV19 and TRBJ1-1; D may be TRBD1 (5 bases). The V gene lost 5 bases and the J gene lost 1 base, with 11 bases spanning the gap. This CDR3 comprises 14 residues. The germline V gene encodes CDR1 LNHDA and CDR2 SQIVND (reference sequence). CDR3 in amino acids: CASSPRDSNTEAFF. CDR3 bases: TGTGCCAGTAGTCCCCGGGACTCGAACACTGAAGCTTTCTTT. Supplemented by reference TRBV19 and TRBJ1-1, the full variable domain reads DGGITQSPKYLFRKEGQNVTLSCEQNLNHDAMYWYRQDPGQGLRLIYYSQIVNDFQKGDIAEGYSVSREKKESFPLTVTSAQKNPTAFYLCASSPRDSNTEAFFGQGTRLTVV.

In its sample, this clone was seen a few times. V usage is TRBV6-6 and J usage is TRBJ1-3, with D unresolved. CDR1 MNHNY and CDR2 SVGAGI come from the germline V gene (reference sequence). V was pared by 4 bases and J by 3 bases, with 7 bases between. This CDR3 is 13 amino acids long. CDR3 nucleotide sequence: TGTGCCAGCAGTTGGGGTAGTGGAAACACCATATATTTT. Its protein product is CASSWGSGNTIYF.

The chain has TRBV28 and TRBJ2-1, with 8 bases lining up with TRBD2. The V and J ends lost 6 bases and 1 base, in that order; junction bases with no gene match: 2. Germline lookup yields CDR1 MDHEN and CDR2 SYDVKM. This CDR3 has 14 amino acids. CDR3: CASRSGGSYNEQFF. CDR3 DNA sequence: TGTGCCAGCAGATCGGGAGGGTCCTACAATGAGCAGTTCTTC.

V is TRBV19 and J is TRBJ1-3; D remains ambiguous. V was clipped by 6 bases and J by 1 base, with 10 bases between them. The CDR3 length is 14 residues. Per germline, CDR1 LNHDA and CDR2 SQIVND (reference sequence). The CDR3 loop is CASRTSRSGNTIYF. CDR3 coding DNA: TGTGCCAGTAGGACGAGTAGGTCTGGAAACACCATATATTTT.

This clone turned up a few times. The chain recombines TRBV28 with TRBJ2-6; TRBD1 aligns across 9 bases. The CDR3 extends over 15 amino acids. Germline CDR1 MDHEN, CDR2 SYDVKM. With V trimmed by 5 bases and J by 2 bases, 1 base remained unmatched. The CDR3 DNA reads TGTGCCAGCAGTCGACAGGGGGCTGGGGCCAACGTCCTGACTTTC. Protein: CASSRQGAGANVLTF.

This rearrangement joins TRBV6-6 to TRBJ1-5; 7 bases match TRBD1. The germline V gene has CDR1 MNHNY and CDR2 SVGAGI (reference sequence). CDR3 length: 14 residues. V lost 6 bases, J lost 2 bases, and 4 bases stayed unmatched. This chain's CDR3 is CASRQGQGNQPQHF. DNA for the CDR3: TGTGCCAGCAGGCAAGGACAGGGCAATCAGCCCCAGCATTTT.